These 11 T cell receptor beta chains were sequenced from one sample in a study of human T cells and chemical hapten exposure. TCRdb re-called the RACE reads through MiXCR, storing one row per CDR3 protein. In the table there are about 56,000 distinct CDR3 sequences, around 9.3% of which are singletons. The time point is: patch test 1, 2 weeks after DPC sensitization. As for treatment: therapeutic diphenylcyclopropenone sensitization with weekly scalp DPC. The material was whole blood, obtained in connection with sensitization to the hapten diphenylcyclopropenone (DPC). Receptor source: a woman in her forties with alopecia areata. Some clones in this sample may be carry-over from other donors' samples.

A few counts support this clonotype. The chain recombines TRBV7-2 with TRBJ2-7; D perhaps matches TRBD2 (7 bases). Germline V lookup: CDR1 SGHTA, CDR2 FQGNSA. The V end lost 3 bases, the J end lost 7 bases, and 16 bases lay between the germline ends. The CDR3 is 14 residues long. This CDR3 reads CASSLSRGAREQYF. CDR3 bases: TGTGCCAGCAGCTTGAGTCGGGGGGCCCGGGAGCAGTACTTC.

This clonotype was counted at least ten times. The chain uses TRBV24-1 and TRBJ2-2; possibly TRBD1 for D (6 bases). V lost 1 base and J lost 2, with 10 bases in between. The CDR3 is 16 amino acids. Germline CDR1 reads KGHDR; CDR2 reads SFDVKD. The CDR3 region has the DNA TGTGCCACCAGTGATTTCAGGGGACCTAACACCGGGGAGCTGTTTTTT. Its protein is CATSDFRGPNTGELFF.

In its sample, this clonotype was seen a few times. The chain combines TRBV6-5 with TRBJ2-7, with 7 bases lining up with TRBD2. The CDR3 has 13 amino acids. The germline gives CDR1 MNHEY, CDR2 SVGAGI. The ends lost 6 bases at V and 2 bases at J; junction bases unmatched: 4. The CDR3 nucleotides read TGTGCCAGCAGCACGGGGGGACCCTACGAGCAGTACTTC. It encodes CASSTGGPYEQYF.

In its sample, this clonotype was seen many times. This sequence joins TRBV6-5 and TRBJ1-1, with 8 bases identical to TRBD1. The germline CDR1 and CDR2 sequences are MNHEY and SVGAGI. The length of the CDR3 is 14 residues. J was trimmed by 1 base and V by 8 bases; bases with no gene match: 6. The DNA of the CDR3 is TGTGCCAGCCGAGACAGGGGCCCGAACACTGAAGCTTTCTTT. Translated, it gives CASRDRGPNTEAFF.

This clonotype was found many times. In DNA, the CDR3 is TGTGCCAGCAGCTTAGATGTAGCGGGGTACAATGAGCAGTTCTTC. Its protein product is CASSLDVAGYNEQFF. The chain joins TRBV7-3 to TRBJ2-1; the match to TRBD2 covers 8 bases. Germline V gene data show CDR1 as SGHTA and CDR2 as FQGTGA. This CDR3 has 15 residues. V dropped 2 bases and J dropped 4; count of bases not matched to a gene: 4.

The chain couples TRBV7-9 to TRBJ1-2; 7 nucleotides match TRBD1. The CDR3 is 15 amino acids. CDR1 and CDR2 from the germline V gene are SEHNR and FQNEAQ (reference sequence). Unmatched junction bases numbered 13, after V lost 5 bases and J lost 7 bases. CDR3 nucleotides: TGTGCCAGCAGCAAGACCCGACAGGGTATAGGTGGCTACACCTTC. Protein: CASSKTRQGIGGYTF.

This sequence joins TRBV7-8 and TRBJ1-1; maybe TRBD1 (6 bases). The V end was cut by 6 bases, the J end by 5 bases, with 22 bases between. Germline V gene data show CDR1 as SGHVS and CDR2 as FQNEAQ. This CDR3 is 16 amino acids long. CDR3: CASSSLGQGQGTEAFF. CDR3 DNA: TGTGCCAGCAGTTCACTGGGGCAGGGGCAGGGGACTGAAGCTTTCTTT. The whole variable domain, filled in from reference TRBV7-8 and TRBJ1-1, reads GAGVSQSPRYKVAKRGQDVALRCDPISGHVSLFWYQQALGQGPEFLTYFQNEAQLDKSGLPSDRFFAERPEGSVSTLKIQRTQQEDSAVYLCASSSLGQGQGTEAFFGQGTRLTVV.

The rearrangement joins TRBV12-5 to TRBJ1-2, with TRBD1 matching 11 bases. The J segment lost 1 base and the V segment lost 5 bases, leaving 3 bases of the junction unmatched. This CDR3 spans 15 amino acids. Germline CDR1 reads LGHNT; CDR2 reads FRNRAP. The CDR3 DNA reads as TGTGCTAGTGGTACGGGACAGGGGGGTAACTATGGCTACACCTTC. Protein: CASGTGQGGNYGYTF.

This clonotype was seen ten or more times. The rearrangement joins TRBV4-1 to TRBJ1-5, with D tentatively TRBD1 (6 bases). Trimming took off 4 bases at V and 5 bases at J, with 15 bases between the two ends. CDR1 is MGHRA, CDR2 YSYEKL, per germline. CDR3 length: 15 residues. The CDR3 region has the DNA TGCGCCAGCAGCCTCCAGGTAGGGGGGGATCAGCCCCAGCATTTT. This gives the protein CASSLQVGGDQPQHF.

The gene calls are TRBV20-1 and TRBJ2-1; D is undetermined. Germline CDR1 reads DFQATT; CDR2 reads SNEGSKA (reference sequence). CDR3 length: 19 amino acids. Trimming cost V 0 bases and J 3 bases, with 24 bases left between them. This CDR3 reads CSARDPNPRWANSYNEQFF. CDR3 in DNA: TGCAGTGCTAGAGACCCCAACCCTCGGTGGGCTAACAGCTACAATGAGCAGTTCTTC.

This clonotype was seen at least ten times. V gene TRBV12-2 combines with J gene TRBJ1-5; TRBD1, the D gene given by the table, was not confirmed from the DNA. TRBV12-2 has pseudogene status. The CDR3 has 19 residues. The CDR3 spells CASRLGRGTTNYSNQPQHF. The CDR3 DNA reads TGTGCAAGTCGCTTAGGAAGGGGGACAACCAACTATAGCAATCAGCCCCAGCATTTT.